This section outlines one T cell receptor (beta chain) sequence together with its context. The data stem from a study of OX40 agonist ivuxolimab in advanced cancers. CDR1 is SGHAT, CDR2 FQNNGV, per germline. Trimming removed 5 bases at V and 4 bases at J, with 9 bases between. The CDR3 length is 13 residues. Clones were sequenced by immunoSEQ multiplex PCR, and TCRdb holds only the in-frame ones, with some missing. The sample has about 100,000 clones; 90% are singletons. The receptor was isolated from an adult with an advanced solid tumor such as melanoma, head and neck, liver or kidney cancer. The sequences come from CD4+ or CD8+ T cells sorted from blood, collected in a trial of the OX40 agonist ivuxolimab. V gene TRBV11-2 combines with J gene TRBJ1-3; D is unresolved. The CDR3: CASSPNPGNTIYF. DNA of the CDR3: TGTGCCAGCAGCCCGAACCCCGGAAACACCATATATTTT.